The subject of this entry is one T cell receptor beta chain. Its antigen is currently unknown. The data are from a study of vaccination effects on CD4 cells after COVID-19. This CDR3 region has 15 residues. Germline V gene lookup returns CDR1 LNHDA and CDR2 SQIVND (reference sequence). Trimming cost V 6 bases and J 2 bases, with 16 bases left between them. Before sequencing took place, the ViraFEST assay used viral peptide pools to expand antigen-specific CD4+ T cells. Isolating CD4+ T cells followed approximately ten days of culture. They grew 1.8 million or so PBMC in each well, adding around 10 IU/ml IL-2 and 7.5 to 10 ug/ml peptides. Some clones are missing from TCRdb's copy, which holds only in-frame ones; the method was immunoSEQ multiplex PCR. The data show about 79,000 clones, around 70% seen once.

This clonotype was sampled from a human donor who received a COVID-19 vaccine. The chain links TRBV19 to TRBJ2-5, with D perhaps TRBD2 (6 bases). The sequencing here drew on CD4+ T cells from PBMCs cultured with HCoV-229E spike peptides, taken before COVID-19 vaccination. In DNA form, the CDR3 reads TGTGCCAGTAGCCCGATTCTGGCGGGGCAAGAGACCCAGTACTTC. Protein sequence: CASSPILAGQETQYF.